Shown below are 2 T cell receptor beta chains from a single sample sequenced in a study of tumor-infiltrating lymphocytes in primary liver carcinoma. Co-extracted RNA and DNA came from approximately 20-30 mg of unsorted bulk tissue. The investigators made TCR beta cDNA from about 510 ng total RNA, using a constant-region primer. Libraries for TCR beta were built through three nested multiplex PCR rounds, which together made up a slightly modified ARM-PCR procedure. A C-beta reverse primer was combined with TRBV1-TRBV30 forward primers in the first two PCR rounds, and each round had around 11 cycles. TCRdb passed the multiplex PCR reads through MiXCR, listing each CDR3 protein once. This table holds tens of thousands of distinct CDR3 sequences, over 55% found once. Material for sequencing was liver tumor tissue from sampling region 4. The subset here: tumor region T4, right-lateral pole. The receptors here all came from a woman in her fifties or sixties with primary liver carcinoma and hepatitis B virus infection.

As for this clonotype: Sequence at one end of the junction differs from germline and may be a read error. The chain employs TRBV11-3 and TRBJ2-3; maybe TRBD2 (6 bases). Germline CDR1 reads SGHNT; CDR2 reads YENEEA. The CDR3 contains 14 residues. CDR3 nucleotides: TGTGCCAGCAGCTTCAGGACTAACATAGATACGCAGTACTTT. Translating gives CASSFRTNIDTQYF. The whole variable domain, remainder taken from reference TRBV11-3 and TRBJ2-3, is EAGVVQSPRYKIIEKKQPVAFWCNPISGHNTLYWYLQNLGQGPELLIRYENEEAVDDSQLPKDRFSAERLKGVDSTLKIQPAELGDSAVYLCASSFRTNIDTQYFGPGTRLTVL.

On this clonotype itself: A much larger clone lies a single base off, so this may be a read error. This chain uses TRBV7-9 with TRBJ2-5; the match to TRBD2 covers 7 bases. Germline-derived CDR1 and CDR2 are SEHNR and FQNEAQ (reference sequence). The CDR3 is 12 residues long. The DNA of the CDR3 is TGTGTCAGCTCTAGCGGACAAGAGACCCAGTACTTC. The encoded protein is CVSSSGQETQYF.